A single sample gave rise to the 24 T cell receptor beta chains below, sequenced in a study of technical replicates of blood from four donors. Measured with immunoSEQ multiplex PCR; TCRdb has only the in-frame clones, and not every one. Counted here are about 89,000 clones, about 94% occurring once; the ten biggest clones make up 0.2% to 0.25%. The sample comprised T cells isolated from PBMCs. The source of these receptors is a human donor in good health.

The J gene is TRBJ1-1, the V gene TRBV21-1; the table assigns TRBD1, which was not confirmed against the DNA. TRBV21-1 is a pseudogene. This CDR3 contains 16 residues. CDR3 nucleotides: TGTGCCAGCAGCTTCCGGGACAAGAAAAATAACACTGAAGCTTTCTTT. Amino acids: CASSFRDKKNNTEAFF.

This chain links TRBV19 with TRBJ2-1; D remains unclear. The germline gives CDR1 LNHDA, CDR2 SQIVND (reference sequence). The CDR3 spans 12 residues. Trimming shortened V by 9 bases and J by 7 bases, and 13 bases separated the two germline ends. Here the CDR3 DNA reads TGTGCCAGCAGTCCGGGTGCTAATGAGCAGTTCTTC. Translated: CASSPGANEQFF.

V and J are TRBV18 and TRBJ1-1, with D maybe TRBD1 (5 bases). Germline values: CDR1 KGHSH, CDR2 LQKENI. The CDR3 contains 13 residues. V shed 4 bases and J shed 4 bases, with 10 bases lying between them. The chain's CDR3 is CASSQGRGTEAFF. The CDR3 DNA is TGTGCCAGCTCACAAGGTAGGGGCACTGAAGCTTTCTTT.

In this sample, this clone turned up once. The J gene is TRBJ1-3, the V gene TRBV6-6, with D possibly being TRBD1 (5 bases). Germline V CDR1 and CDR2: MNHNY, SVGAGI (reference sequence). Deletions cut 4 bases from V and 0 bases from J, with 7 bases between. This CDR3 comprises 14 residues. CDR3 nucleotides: TGTGCCAGCAGTTCCAGGGTCTCTGGAAACACCATATATTTT. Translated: CASSSRVSGNTIYF.

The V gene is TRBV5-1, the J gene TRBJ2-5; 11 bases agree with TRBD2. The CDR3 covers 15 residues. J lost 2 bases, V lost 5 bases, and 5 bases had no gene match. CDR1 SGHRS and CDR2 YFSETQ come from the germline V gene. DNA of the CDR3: TGCGCCAGCAGGGTGTCTAGCGGGGGGCAAGAGACCCAGTACTTC. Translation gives CASRVSSGGQETQYF.

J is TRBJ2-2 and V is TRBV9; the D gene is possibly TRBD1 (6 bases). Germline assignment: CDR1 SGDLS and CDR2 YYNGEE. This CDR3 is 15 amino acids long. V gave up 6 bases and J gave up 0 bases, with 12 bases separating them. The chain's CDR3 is CASNPGTTNTGELFF. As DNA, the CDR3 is TGTGCCAGCAATCCCGGGACAACGAACACCGGGGAGCTGTTTTTT.

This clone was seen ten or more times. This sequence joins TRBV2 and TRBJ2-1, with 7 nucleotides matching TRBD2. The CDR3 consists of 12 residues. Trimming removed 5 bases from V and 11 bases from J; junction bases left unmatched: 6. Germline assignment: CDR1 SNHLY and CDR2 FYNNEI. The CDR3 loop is CASSPPGGKQFF. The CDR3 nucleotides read TGTGCCAGCAGTCCTCCGGGGGGAAAGCAGTTCTTC.

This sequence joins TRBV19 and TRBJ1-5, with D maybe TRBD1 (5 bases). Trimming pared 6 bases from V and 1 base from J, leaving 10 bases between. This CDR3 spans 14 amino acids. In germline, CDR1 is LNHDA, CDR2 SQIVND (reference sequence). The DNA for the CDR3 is TGTGCCAGTAGCAGGGCTTACAGCAATCAGCCCCAGCATTTT. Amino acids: CASSRAYSNQPQHF.

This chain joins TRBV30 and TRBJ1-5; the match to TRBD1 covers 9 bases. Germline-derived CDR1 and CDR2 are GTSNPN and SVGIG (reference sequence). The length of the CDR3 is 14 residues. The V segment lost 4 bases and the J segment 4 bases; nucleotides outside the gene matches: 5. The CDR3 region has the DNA TGTGCCTGGACCGGGGACAGGGTAAATCAGCCCCAGCATTTT. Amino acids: CAWTGDRVNQPQHF.

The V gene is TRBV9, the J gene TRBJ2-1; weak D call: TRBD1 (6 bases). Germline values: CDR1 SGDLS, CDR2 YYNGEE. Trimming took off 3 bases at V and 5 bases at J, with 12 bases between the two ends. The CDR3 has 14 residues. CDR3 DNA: TGTGCCAGCAGCGCACAGGGTCAAAACAATGAGCAGTTCTTC. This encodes CASSAQGQNNEQFF.

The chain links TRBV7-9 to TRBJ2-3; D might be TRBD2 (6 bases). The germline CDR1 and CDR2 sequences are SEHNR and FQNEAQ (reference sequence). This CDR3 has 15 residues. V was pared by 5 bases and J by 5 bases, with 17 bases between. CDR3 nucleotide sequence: TGTGCCAGCAGCCCCCGGAGGCTAGCGATAGATACGCAGTATTTT. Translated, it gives CASSPRRLAIDTQYF. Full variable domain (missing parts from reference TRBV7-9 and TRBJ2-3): DTGVSQNPRHKITKRGQNVTFRCDPISEHNRLYWYRQTLGQGPEFLTYFQNEAQLEKSRLLSDRFSAERPKGSFSTLEIQRTEQGDSAMYLCASSPRRLAIDTQYFGPGTRLTVL.

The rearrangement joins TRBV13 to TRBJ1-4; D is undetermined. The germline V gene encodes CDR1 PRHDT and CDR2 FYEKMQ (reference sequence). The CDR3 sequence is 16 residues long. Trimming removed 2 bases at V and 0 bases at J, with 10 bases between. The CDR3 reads CASSLFTAATNEKLFF. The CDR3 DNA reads TGTGCCAGCAGCTTATTCACAGCTGCAACTAATGAAAAACTGTTTTTT.

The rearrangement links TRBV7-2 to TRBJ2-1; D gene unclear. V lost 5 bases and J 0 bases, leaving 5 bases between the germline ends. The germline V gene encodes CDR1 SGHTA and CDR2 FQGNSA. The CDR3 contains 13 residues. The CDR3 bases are TGTGCCAGCAGCCCCAGCTCCTACAATGAGCAGTTCTTC. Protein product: CASSPSSYNEQFF.

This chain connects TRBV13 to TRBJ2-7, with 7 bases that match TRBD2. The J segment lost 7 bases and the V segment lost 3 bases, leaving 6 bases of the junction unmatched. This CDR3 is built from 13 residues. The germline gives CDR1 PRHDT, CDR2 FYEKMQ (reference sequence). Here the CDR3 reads CASSLLTGGEQYF. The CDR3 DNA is TGTGCCAGCAGCTTGCTAACGGGGGGAGAGCAGTACTTC.

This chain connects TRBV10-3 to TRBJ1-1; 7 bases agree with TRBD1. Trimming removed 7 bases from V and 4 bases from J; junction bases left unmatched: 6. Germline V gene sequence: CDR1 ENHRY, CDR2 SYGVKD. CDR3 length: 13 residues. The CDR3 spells CAIKRSGGTEAFF. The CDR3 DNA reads TGTGCCATCAAAAGATCAGGGGGCACTGAAGCTTTCTTT.

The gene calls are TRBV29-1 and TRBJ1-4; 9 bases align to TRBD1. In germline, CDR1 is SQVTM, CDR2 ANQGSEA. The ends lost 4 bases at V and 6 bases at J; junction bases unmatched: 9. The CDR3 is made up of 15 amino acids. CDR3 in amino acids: CSVALPGQGYEKLFF. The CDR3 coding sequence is TGCAGCGTTGCATTGCCGGGACAGGGTTATGAAAAACTGTTTTTT.

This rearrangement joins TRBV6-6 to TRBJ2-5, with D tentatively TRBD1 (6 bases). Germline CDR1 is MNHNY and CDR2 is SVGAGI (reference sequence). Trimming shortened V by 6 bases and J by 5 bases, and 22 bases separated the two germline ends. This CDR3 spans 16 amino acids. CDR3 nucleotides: TGTGCCAGCAGCCTTAGACCGGGACAATCTTTGGAGACCCAGTACTTC. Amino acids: CASSLRPGQSLETQYF.

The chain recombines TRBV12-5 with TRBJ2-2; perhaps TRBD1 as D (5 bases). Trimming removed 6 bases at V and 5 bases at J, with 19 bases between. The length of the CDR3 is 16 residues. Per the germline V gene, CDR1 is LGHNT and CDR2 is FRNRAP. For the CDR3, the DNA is TGTGCTAGTGGCTCACCGATAGGGGCTGAGACCGGGGAGCTGTTTTTT. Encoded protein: CASGSPIGAETGELFF.

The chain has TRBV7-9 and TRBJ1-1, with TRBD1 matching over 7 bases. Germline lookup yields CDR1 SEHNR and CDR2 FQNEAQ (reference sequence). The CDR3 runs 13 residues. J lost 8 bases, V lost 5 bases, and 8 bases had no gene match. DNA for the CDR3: TGTGCCAGCAGCGCCGAGGGGGCCCGCGAAGCTTTCTTT. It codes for CASSAEGAREAFF.

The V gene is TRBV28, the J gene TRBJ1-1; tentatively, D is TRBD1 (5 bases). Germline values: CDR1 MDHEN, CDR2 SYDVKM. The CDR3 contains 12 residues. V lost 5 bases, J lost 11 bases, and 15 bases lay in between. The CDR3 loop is CASSPAGQRAFF. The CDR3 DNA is TGTGCCAGCAGTCCCGCAGGGCAGAGGGCTTTCTTT.

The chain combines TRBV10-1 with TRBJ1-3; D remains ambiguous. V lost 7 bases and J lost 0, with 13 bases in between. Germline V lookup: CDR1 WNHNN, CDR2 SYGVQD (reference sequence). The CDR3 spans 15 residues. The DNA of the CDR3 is TGCGCCAGCACGTTAGACTCAACCTCTGGAAACACCATATATTTT. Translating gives CASTLDSTSGNTIYF.

CDR3 in amino acids: CATSRHTGDEQYF. CDR3 nucleotide sequence: TGTGCCACCAGCAGACATACAGGGGACGAGCAGTACTTC. The gene calls are TRBV15 and TRBJ2-7, with 7 bases aligning to TRBD1. This CDR3 spans 13 amino acids. With V trimmed by 2 bases and J by 5 bases, 3 bases remained unmatched. CDR1 and CDR2 from the germline V gene are LNHNV and YYDKDF (reference sequence).

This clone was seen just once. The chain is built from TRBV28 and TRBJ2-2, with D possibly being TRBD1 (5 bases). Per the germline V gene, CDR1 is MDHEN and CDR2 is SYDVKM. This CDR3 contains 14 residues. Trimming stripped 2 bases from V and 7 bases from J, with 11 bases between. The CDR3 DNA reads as TGTGCCAGCAGTTTACAGGGATTGGGCGGGGAGCTGTTTTTT. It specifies CASSLQGLGGELFF.

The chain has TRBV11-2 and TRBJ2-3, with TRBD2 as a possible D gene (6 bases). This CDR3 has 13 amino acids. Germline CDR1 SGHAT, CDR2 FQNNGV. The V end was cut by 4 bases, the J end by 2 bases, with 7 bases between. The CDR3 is CASSWEATDTQYF. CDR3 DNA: TGTGCCAGCAGCTGGGAGGCCACAGATACGCAGTATTTT.